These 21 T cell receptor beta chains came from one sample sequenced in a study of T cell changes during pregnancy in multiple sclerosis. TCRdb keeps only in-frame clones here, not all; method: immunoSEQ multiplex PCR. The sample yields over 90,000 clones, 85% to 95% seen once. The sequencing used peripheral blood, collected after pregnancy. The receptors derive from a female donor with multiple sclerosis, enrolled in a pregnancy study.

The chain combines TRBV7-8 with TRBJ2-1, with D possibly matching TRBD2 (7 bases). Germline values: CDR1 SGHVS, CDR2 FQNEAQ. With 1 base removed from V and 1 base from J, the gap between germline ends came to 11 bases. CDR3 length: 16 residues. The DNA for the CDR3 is TGTGCCAGCAGCTTAGGGGGAGGGACATCCTACAATGAGCAGTTCTTC. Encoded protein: CASSLGGGTSYNEQFF.

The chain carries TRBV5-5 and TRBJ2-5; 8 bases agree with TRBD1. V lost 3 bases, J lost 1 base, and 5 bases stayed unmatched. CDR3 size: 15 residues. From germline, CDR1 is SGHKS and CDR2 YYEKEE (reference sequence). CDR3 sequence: CASSSLTGGQETQYF. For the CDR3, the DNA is TGTGCCAGCAGCTCGCTTACAGGGGGCCAAGAGACCCAGTACTTC.

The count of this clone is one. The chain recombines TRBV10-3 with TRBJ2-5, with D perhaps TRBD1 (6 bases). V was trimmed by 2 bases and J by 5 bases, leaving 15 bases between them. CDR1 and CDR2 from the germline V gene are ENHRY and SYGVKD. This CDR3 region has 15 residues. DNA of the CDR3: TGTGCCATCAGTGAGGGGGGCAGGGCTGGGGAGACCCAGTACTTC. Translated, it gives CAISEGGRAGETQYF.

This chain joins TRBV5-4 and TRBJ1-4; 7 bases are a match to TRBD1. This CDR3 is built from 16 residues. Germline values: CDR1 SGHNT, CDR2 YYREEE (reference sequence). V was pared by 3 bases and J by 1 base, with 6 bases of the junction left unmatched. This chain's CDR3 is CASSSGGMVTNEKLFF. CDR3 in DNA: TGTGCCAGCAGCTCAGGGGGAATGGTAACTAATGAAAAACTGTTTTTT.

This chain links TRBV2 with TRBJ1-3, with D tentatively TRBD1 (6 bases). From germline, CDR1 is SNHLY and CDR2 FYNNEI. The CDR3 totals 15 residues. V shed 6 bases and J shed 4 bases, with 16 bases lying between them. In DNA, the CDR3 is TGTGCCAGCAGCACGAACAGGGAGGGAGGAAACACCATATATTTT. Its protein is CASSTNREGGNTIYF.

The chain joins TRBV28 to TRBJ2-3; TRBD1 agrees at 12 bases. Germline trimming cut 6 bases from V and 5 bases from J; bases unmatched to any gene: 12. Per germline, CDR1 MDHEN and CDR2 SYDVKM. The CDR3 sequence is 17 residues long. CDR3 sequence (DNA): TGTGCCAGCAGCTACCCACTGGGACAGGGGGCAGGAGATACGCAGTATTTT. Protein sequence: CASSYPLGQGAGDTQYF.

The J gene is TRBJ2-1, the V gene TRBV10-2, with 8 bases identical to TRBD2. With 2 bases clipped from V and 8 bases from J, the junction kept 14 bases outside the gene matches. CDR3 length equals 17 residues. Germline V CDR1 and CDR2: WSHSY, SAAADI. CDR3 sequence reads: CASSEPGLADGSYEQFF. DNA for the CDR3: TGCGCCAGCAGTGAGCCTGGACTAGCAGACGGAAGCTATGAGCAGTTCTTC.

CDR3 sequence: CASSEPGQDSGNTIYF. The DNA for the CDR3 is TGCGCCAGCAGCGAGCCGGGACAGGACTCTGGAAACACCATATATTTT. This chain joins TRBV5-1 and TRBJ1-3; TRBD1 matches 8 bases. Germline CDR1 reads SGHRS; CDR2 reads YFSETQ. Trimming took 4 bases from V and 0 from J; bases not matched to a gene: 6. The CDR3 sequence is 16 residues long. Full variable domain (rest looked up from reference TRBV5-1 and TRBJ1-3): KAGVTQTPRYLIKTRGQQVTLSCSPISGHRSVSWYQQTPGQGLQFLFEYFSETQRNKGNFPGRFSGRQFSNSRSEMNVSTLELGDSALYLCASSEPGQDSGNTIYFGEGSWLTVV.

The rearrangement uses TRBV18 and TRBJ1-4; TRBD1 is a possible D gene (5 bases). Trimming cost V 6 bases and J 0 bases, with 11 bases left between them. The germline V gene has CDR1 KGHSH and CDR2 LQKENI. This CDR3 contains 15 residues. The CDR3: CASSLTGSTNEKLFF. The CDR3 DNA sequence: TGTGCCAGCTCTCTTACAGGTTCAACTAATGAAAAACTGTTTTTT.

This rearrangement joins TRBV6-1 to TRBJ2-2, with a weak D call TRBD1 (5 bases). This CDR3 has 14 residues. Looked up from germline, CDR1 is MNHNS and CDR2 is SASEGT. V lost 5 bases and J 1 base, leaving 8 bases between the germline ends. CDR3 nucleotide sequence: TGTGCCAGCAGTCCAGGGCTGAACACCGGGGAGCTGTTTTTT. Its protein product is CASSPGLNTGELFF.

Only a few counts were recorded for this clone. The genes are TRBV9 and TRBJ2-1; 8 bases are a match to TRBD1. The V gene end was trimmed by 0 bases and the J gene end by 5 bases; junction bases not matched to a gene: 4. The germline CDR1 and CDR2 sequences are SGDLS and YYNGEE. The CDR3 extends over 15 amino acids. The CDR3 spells CASSVAKDRDNEQFF. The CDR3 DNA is TGTGCCAGCAGCGTAGCTAAGGACAGGGACAATGAGCAGTTCTTC.

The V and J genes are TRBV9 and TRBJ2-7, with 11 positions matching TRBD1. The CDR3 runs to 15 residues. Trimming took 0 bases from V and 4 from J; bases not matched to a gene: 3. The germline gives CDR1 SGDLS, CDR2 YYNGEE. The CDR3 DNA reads TGTGCCAGCAGCGTAGGGACAGGGGGCTCTTACGAGCAGTACTTC. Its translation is CASSVGTGGSYEQYF.

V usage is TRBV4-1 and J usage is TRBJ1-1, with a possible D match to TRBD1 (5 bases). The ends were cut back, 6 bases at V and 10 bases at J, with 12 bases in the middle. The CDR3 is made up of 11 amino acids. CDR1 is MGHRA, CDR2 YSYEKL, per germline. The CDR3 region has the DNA TGCGCCAGCAGGCAGGGCGGCTCAGCTTTCTTT. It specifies CASRQGGSAFF.

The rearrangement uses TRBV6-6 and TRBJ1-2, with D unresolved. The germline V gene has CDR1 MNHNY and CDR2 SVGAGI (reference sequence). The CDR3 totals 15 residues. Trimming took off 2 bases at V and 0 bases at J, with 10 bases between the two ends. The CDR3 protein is CASSYGQQSNYGYTF. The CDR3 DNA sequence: TGTGCCAGCAGTTACGGGCAGCAATCTAACTATGGCTACACCTTC.

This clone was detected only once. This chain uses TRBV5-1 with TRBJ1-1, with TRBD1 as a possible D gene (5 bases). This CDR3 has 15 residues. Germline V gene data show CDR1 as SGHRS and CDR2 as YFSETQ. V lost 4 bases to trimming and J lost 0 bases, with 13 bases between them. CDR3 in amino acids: CASSVYAGLNTEAFF. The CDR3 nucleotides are TGCGCCAGCAGCGTATACGCAGGGTTGAACACTGAAGCTTTCTTT.

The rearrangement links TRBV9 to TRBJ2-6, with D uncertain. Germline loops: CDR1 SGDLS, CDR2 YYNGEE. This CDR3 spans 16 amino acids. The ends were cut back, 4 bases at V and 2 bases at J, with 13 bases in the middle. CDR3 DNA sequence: TGTGCCAGCAGCTTGGCAGGCGAACCTGGGGCCAACGTCCTGACTTTC. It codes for CASSLAGEPGANVLTF.

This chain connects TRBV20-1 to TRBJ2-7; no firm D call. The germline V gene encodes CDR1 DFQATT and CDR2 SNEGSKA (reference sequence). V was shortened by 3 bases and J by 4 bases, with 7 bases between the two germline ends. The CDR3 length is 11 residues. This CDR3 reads CSASHGYEQYF. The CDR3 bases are TGCAGTGCTAGTCACGGTTACGAGCAGTACTTC.

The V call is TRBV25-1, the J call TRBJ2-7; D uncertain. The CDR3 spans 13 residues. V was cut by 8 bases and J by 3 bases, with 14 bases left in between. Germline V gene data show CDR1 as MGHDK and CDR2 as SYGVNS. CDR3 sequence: CASVSPRIYEQYF. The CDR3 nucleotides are TGTGCCAGCGTGTCCCCTCGTATCTACGAGCAGTACTTC.

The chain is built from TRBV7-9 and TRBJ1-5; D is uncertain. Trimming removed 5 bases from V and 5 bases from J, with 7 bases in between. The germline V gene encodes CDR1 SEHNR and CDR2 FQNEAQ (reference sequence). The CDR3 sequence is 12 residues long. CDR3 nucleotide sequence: TGTGCCAGCAGCCCCTTAGATCAGCCCCAGCATTTT. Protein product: CASSPLDQPQHF. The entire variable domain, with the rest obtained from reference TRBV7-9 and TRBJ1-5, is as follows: DTGVSQNPRHKITKRGQNVTFRCDPISEHNRLYWYRQTLGQGPEFLTYFQNEAQLEKSRLLSDRFSAERPKGSFSTLEIQRTEQGDSAMYLCASSPLDQPQHFGDGTRLSIL.

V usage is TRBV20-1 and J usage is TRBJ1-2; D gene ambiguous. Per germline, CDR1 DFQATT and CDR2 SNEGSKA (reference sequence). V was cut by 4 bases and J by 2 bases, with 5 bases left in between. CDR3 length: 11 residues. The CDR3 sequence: CSATGNYGYTF. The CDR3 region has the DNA TGCAGTGCTACAGGAAACTATGGCTACACCTTC.

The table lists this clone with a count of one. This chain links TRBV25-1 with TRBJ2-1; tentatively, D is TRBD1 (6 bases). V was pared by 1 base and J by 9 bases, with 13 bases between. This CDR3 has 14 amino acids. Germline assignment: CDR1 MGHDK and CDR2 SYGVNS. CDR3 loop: CASSEFRQGSEQFF. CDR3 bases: TGTGCCAGCAGTGAATTCCGGCAGGGGAGTGAGCAGTTCTTC.